A single sample gave rise to the 23 T cell receptor beta chains below, sequenced in a study of T cell responses to AZD1222 COVID-19 vaccine. Only in-frame clones appear in the TCRdb table, and some are missing; sequencing was by immunoSEQ multiplex PCR. This table holds about 96,000 clones, roughly 90% found once. Sequenced here: peripheral blood, sampled on day 0 of AZD1222 vaccination. Receptors originate from an adult in good health.

The chain is built from TRBV4-1 and TRBJ2-2; D is perhaps TRBD1 (5 bases). Germline CDR1 and CDR2: MGHRA and YSYEKL. V lost 5 bases and J lost 3, with 16 bases in between. There are 16 residues in the CDR3. The CDR3 is CASSAVGRRDTGELFF. CDR3 coding DNA: TGCGCCAGCAGCGCTGTGGGGCGACGGGACACCGGGGAGCTGTTTTTT.

As concerns this clone: Within the sample, other DNA sequences also encode this same CDR3. This chain links TRBV29-1 with TRBJ1-5, with D unresolved. Trimming left V 3 bases short and J 2 bases short, with 11 bases between. This CDR3 spans 14 amino acids. Germline V gives CDR1 SQVTM, CDR2 ANQGSEA. The CDR3 loop is CSVETGSGNQPQHF. CDR3 bases: TGCAGCGTTGAGACGGGGAGCGGCAATCAGCCCCAGCATTTT.

The rearrangement uses TRBV27 and TRBJ1-2; perhaps TRBD1 as D (5 bases). The V gene's germline CDR1 is MNHEY and CDR2 SMNVEV (reference sequence). The V and J ends lost 5 bases and 7 bases respectively, with 17 bases between them. This CDR3 contains 14 residues. The CDR3, as DNA: TGTGCCAGCAGTCGACAGCAGGGATTTGCTGGCTACACCTTC. Its translation: CASSRQQGFAGYTF.

The V call is TRBV28, the J call TRBJ2-1, with 10 positions matching TRBD2. V shed 5 bases, J shed 9 bases, and the junction held 10 bases outside the gene matches. From germline, CDR1 is MDHEN and CDR2 SYDVKM. The CDR3 runs to 15 residues. Here the CDR3 DNA reads TGTGCCAGCAGTCCCCCCGAGAGCGGGAGGGCTGAGCAGTTCTTC. This sequence encodes CASSPPESGRAEQFF. Using reference TRBV28 and TRBJ2-1 for the parts outside the CDR3, the full variable domain is DVKVTQSSRYLVKRTGEKVFLECVQDMDHENMFWYRQDPGLGLRLIYFSYDVKMKEKGDIPEGYSVSREKKERFSLILESASTNQTSMYLCASSPPESGRAEQFFGPGTRLTVL.

The chain combines TRBV5-1 with TRBJ2-7; D is unclear. The CDR3 has 16 amino acids. Trimming removed 0 bases from V and 6 bases from J, with 19 bases in between. CDR1 is SGHRS and CDR2 is YFSETQ in the germline V gene. For the CDR3, the DNA is TGCGCCAGCAGCTTGGCTGGCAGGCAAACCCTCAGCGAGCAGTACTTC. It yields the protein CASSLAGRQTLSEQYF.

V is TRBV5-1 and J is TRBJ2-3; D is possibly TRBD2 (5 bases). Per germline, CDR1 SGHRS and CDR2 YFSETQ. V was clipped by 9 bases and J by 7 bases, with 12 bases between them. The CDR3 length is 11 residues. CDR3 nucleotide sequence: TGCGCCACCGGGGAAGGGCATACGCAGTATTTT. This encodes CATGEGHTQYF.

The rearrangement joins TRBV18 to TRBJ2-1; D not certain. Deletions cut 3 bases from V and 5 bases from J, with 5 bases between. This CDR3 is 12 amino acids long. The V gene's germline CDR1 is KGHSH and CDR2 LQKENI. The CDR3 sequence is CASSPQDNEQFF. The CDR3 DNA reads TGTGCCAGCTCACCGCAGGACAATGAGCAGTTCTTC.

This chain links TRBV11-1 with TRBJ2-5; D is possibly TRBD2 (5 bases). Germline CDR1 and CDR2: SGHAT and FQDESV (reference sequence). V lost 4 bases, J lost 0 bases, and 12 bases lay in between. The CDR3 totals 15 residues. This CDR3 is CASSSGLAHQETQYF. In DNA, the CDR3 is TGTGCCAGCAGCTCCGGACTCGCCCACCAAGAGACCCAGTACTTC. The full variable domain, its missing parts supplied by reference TRBV11-1 and TRBJ2-5, is EAEVAQSPRYKITEKSQAVAFWCDPISGHATLYWYRQILGQGPELLVQFQDESVVDDSQLPKDRFSAERLKGVDSTLKIQPAELGDSAMYLCASSSGLAHQETQYFGPGTRLLVL.

The chain is built from TRBV28 and TRBJ2-5; D possibly corresponds to TRBD2 (6 bases). Trimming shortened V by 6 bases and J by 4 bases, and 18 bases separated the two germline ends. CDR1 and CDR2 from the germline V gene are MDHEN and SYDVKM. The CDR3 is made up of 15 amino acids. CDR3 amino acids: CASRPTGGVRETQYF. In nucleotides, the CDR3 is TGTGCCAGCAGACCAACAGGAGGGGTAAGAGAGACCCAGTACTTC.

The CDR3 is CATSDGGAGNTEAFF. The CDR3 DNA sequence: TGTGCCACCAGTGACGGGGGTGCGGGGAACACTGAAGCTTTCTTT. The chain is built from TRBV24-1 and TRBJ1-1; D possibly corresponds to TRBD1 (5 bases). The CDR3 is 15 amino acids. The germline V gene encodes CDR1 KGHDR and CDR2 SFDVKD. V was pared by 4 bases and J by 1 base, with 12 bases between.

The gene calls are TRBV6-6 and TRBJ2-1; the match to TRBD2 covers 11 bases. The CDR3 has 17 residues. The V gene end was trimmed by 5 bases and the J gene end by 8 bases; junction bases not matched to a gene: 14. Germline V gene lookup returns CDR1 MNHNY and CDR2 SVGAGI (reference sequence). Here the CDR3 reads CASSPTLAGGPSYEQFF. The CDR3 DNA sequence: TGTGCCAGCAGTCCTACCTTAGCGGGAGGGCCTAGTTATGAGCAGTTCTTC.

The rearrangement uses TRBV15 and TRBJ2-2, with D perhaps TRBD1 (5 bases). This CDR3 region has 14 residues. CDR1 is LNHNV and CDR2 is YYDKDF in the germline V gene (reference sequence). With 0 bases removed from V and 5 bases from J, the gap between germline ends came to 7 bases. The CDR3, as DNA: TGTGCCACCAGCAGAGATAAGGGGACCGGGGAGCTGTTTTTT. As protein: CATSRDKGTGELFF.

The V and J genes are TRBV5-1 and TRBJ2-5; TRBD1 is a possible D gene (6 bases). Germline CDR1 SGHRS, CDR2 YFSETQ. The V gene lost 7 bases and the J gene lost 5 bases, with 15 bases spanning the gap. The CDR3 spans 13 residues. DNA of the CDR3: TGCGCCAGCTATACAGGGCCTGGCGAGACCCAGTACTTC. Its protein product is CASYTGPGETQYF.

The V gene is TRBV6-5, the J gene TRBJ2-7; TRBD1 or TRBD2 may be the D gene (5 bases each). Germline assignment: CDR1 MNHEY and CDR2 SVGAGI. The V end lost 0 bases, the J end lost 4 bases, and 16 bases lay between the germline ends. This CDR3 has 16 amino acids. CDR3 bases: TGTGCCAGCAGTTACTCCGAGGGGACCCCTTCTTACGAGCAGTACTTC. Protein: CASSYSEGTPSYEQYF.

In regard to this clone: This CDR3 is also generated by other DNA sequences in the sample. The V gene is TRBV28, the J gene TRBJ1-4, with D unresolved. Germline CDR1 is MDHEN and CDR2 is SYDVKM. Trimming cost V 6 bases and J 4 bases, with 12 bases left between them. There are 14 residues in the CDR3. CDR3 amino acids: CASSLGGNNEKLFF. The DNA for the CDR3 is TGTGCCAGCAGCTTGGGAGGAAATAATGAAAAACTGTTTTTT. Variable domain in full (rest from reference TRBV28 and TRBJ1-4): DVKVTQSSRYLVKRTGEKVFLECVQDMDHENMFWYRQDPGLGLRLIYFSYDVKMKEKGDIPEGYSVSREKKERFSLILESASTNQTSMYLCASSLGGNNEKLFFGSGTQLSVL.

The chain links TRBV25-1 to TRBJ1-1; weak D call: TRBD1 (6 bases). V lost 5 bases to trimming and J lost 4 bases, with 11 bases between them. This CDR3 region has 13 residues. Germline CDR1 and CDR2: MGHDK and SYGVNS. The CDR3 is CASSPRGFTEAFF. The CDR3 bases are TGTGCCAGCAGTCCCAGGGGATTCACTGAAGCTTTCTTT.

This chain connects TRBV28 to TRBJ1-5; 8 bases fit TRBD1. The V segment lost 6 bases and the J segment 6 bases; nucleotides outside the gene matches: 10. Germline V lookup: CDR1 MDHEN, CDR2 SYDVKM. The CDR3 extends over 15 amino acids. As DNA, the CDR3 is TGTGCCAGCAGCGACGGACAGGGATTTAGTCAGCCCCAGCATTTT. Encoded protein: CASSDGQGFSQPQHF.

The chain links TRBV10-3 to TRBJ2-3; D perhaps matches TRBD2 (6 bases). Germline assignment: CDR1 ENHRY and CDR2 SYGVKD. Trimming stripped 6 bases from V and 3 bases from J, with 16 bases between. The CDR3 loop spans 15 amino acids. The CDR3 nucleotides are TGTGCCATCAGCAAGGGCGGAGGGAAGACAGATACGCAGTATTTT. Encoded protein: CAISKGGGKTDTQYF.

The rearrangement links TRBV6-2 or TRBV6-3 to TRBJ2-3; possibly TRBD1 or TRBD2 for D (6 bases each). Germline assignment: CDR1 MNHEY and CDR2 SVGEGT. The CDR3 is 16 residues long. The V and J ends lost 5 bases and 3 bases respectively, with 18 bases between them. The CDR3 nucleotides are TGTGCCAGCAGTCCCGTGAGGGGGAGGAGAACAGATACGCAGTATTTT. This gives the protein CASSPVRGRRTDTQYF.

V and J are TRBV29-1 and TRBJ2-1; D is unresolved. Germline CDR1 SQVTM, CDR2 ANQGSEA. Trimming left V 4 bases short and J 8 bases short, with 21 bases between. This CDR3 comprises 15 residues. The CDR3 protein is CSVGPTGHARDEQFF. As DNA, the CDR3 is TGCAGCGTTGGGCCCACCGGTCACGCTCGGGATGAGCAGTTCTTC.

This clone was counted a single time. V and J are TRBV11-3 and TRBJ2-3; 14 bases align to TRBD2. CDR1 SGHNT and CDR2 YENEEA come from the germline V gene. Trimming at V came to 5 bases and at J to 1 base, leaving 2 bases not matched to a gene. There are 16 residues in the CDR3. CDR3 residues: CASSRGLAGGTDTQYF. In DNA, the CDR3 is TGTGCCAGCAGCCGGGGACTAGCGGGAGGCACAGATACGCAGTATTTT.

This clone has only one observation. One junction end does not reproduce the germline sequence, and a read error may be involved. This chain uses TRBV2 with TRBJ2-4, with D tentatively TRBD2 (6 bases). CDR1 is SNHLY and CDR2 is FYNNEI in the germline V gene. This CDR3 spans 12 amino acids. This CDR3 reads CASDLRGTRLHF. The CDR3 DNA is TGTGCCAGCGACCTCCGAGGGACTCGGTTACACTTC.

The chain recombines TRBV5-5 with TRBJ2-7; D remains unclear. The CDR3 has 15 residues. Germline lookup yields CDR1 SGHKS and CDR2 YYEKEE (reference sequence). With 0 bases removed from V and 0 bases from J, the gap between germline ends came to 10 bases. CDR3 amino acids: CASSLGSGSSYEQYF. The CDR3 region has the DNA TGTGCCAGCAGCTTGGGGTCAGGCAGCTCCTACGAGCAGTACTTC.